Sequencing of this T cell receptor (beta chain) was carried out in a study of blood T cell repertoires in COVID-19. Study details: COVID-19 samples, acute and convalescent, were from the United States, Italy and Spain. T cells, B-cell-depleted T cells, or PBMCs provided the cDNA or gDNA that served as material.

In the original analysis: Reference gene primer amplification gave estimated nucleated cell counts. Data came from immunoSEQ multiplex PCR; TCRdb stores just in-frame clones and leaves some out. V, J and clone size reflect that table, while D and trimming were determined from the DNA. The sample lists 65,000 or so clones, about 81% occurring once. CDR1 and CDR2 from the germline V gene are SEHNR and FQNEAQ (reference sequence). The trim removed 0 bases at V and 4 bases at J, leaving 5 bases unmatched. This CDR3 spans 16 amino acids. This receptor was taken from a man of 80 years or more with acute or convalescent COVID-19. Sequencing was carried out using peripheral blood. The V gene is TRBV7-9, the J gene TRBJ2-5; TRBD1 matches 10 bases. DNA for the CDR3: TGTGCCAGCAGCTTAGCCCCCGGGACAGGGGTAGAGACCCAGTACTTC. It codes for CASSLAPGTGVETQYF.